The clone carrying this T cell receptor (beta chain) has ten or more counts. Trimming stripped 0 bases from V and 2 bases from J, with 8 bases between. The CDR3 is 15 residues long. The germline CDR1 and CDR2 sequences are KGHSH and LQKENI. These data belong to a study of T cells in Graves' hyperthyroidism and ophthalmopathy. What was amplified from RNA transcripts were TCR beta CDR3 regions. RT-PCR in the first round (using the HTBI primer set) targeted the TCR CDR3. TCRdb analysed the multiplex PCR reads with MiXCR anew, one entry per CDR3 protein. The sample comprises over 300,000 distinct CDR3 sequences, roughly an eighth of which are singletons, and approximately 35% rests with the top ten.

Sequenced material: blood. The TCR sequence derives from a middle-aged woman with Graves' ophthalmopathy. This rearrangement joins TRBV18 to TRBJ2-1; D gene ambiguous. The CDR3 loop is CASSPPGRTYNEQFF. In DNA form, the CDR3 reads TGTGCCAGCTCACCACCAGGCAGGACCTACAATGAGCAGTTCTTC.